The rows below give T cell receptor beta chains drawn from one sample of a study of blood T cell repertoires in COVID-19. Data came from immunoSEQ multiplex PCR; TCRdb stores just in-frame clones and leaves some out. The sample has about 120,000 clones, roughly 84% seen once; the top ten hold 3% to 5%. Material for sequencing was peripheral blood. These receptors originate from a man between 60 and 75 years old with acute or convalescent COVID-19. Each CDR3 is given with its conserved first and last residue. The D gene is left open where the match is weak. For some rows the clone size is stated as once, few or many, or as a class when expanded; others skip it.

d_call j_call clone_size v_call cdr3_nt cdr3_aa
NA TRBJ2-7 NA TRBV28 TGTGCCAGCATCTCTCTCGGCTCCTACGAGCAGTACTTC CASISLGSYEQYF
TRBD1 TRBJ1-3 NA TRBV6-6 TGTGCCAGCAGTTTCAACCCGGACAGGGTTGACACCATATATTTT CASSFNPDRVDTIYF
TRBD2 TRBJ2-3 once TRBV4-3 TGCGCCAGCAGCCTGAGTAGCGGGAGGGCCTTAGATACGCAGTATTTT CASSLSSGRALDTQYF
NA TRBJ2-1 NA TRBV15 TGTGCCACCAGCAGCTACAGGGATGAGCAGTTCTTC CATSSYRDEQFF
NA TRBJ1-1 NA TRBV20-1 TGCAGTGCCCCCCCGGGGAGCAGCTTT CSAPPGSSF
NA TRBJ2-7 NA TRBV9 TGTGCCAGCAGCCATTCACTAGCTTCCCACGAGCAGTACTTC CASSHSLASHEQYF
TRBD1 TRBJ2-2 NA TRBV5-1 TGCGCCAGCAGCCCCGACAGGGGGCGAGCCGGGGAGCTGTTTTTT CASSPDRGRAGELFF
TRBD2 TRBJ2-3 NA TRBV28 TGTGCCAGCAGTCCCGGGAGGAGCACAGATACGCAGTATTTT CASSPGRSTDTQYF
TRBD1 TRBJ2-3 NA TRBV24-1 TGTGCCACCAGTGAGCGGACAGGGACAGATACGCAGTATTTT CATSERTGTDTQYF
NA TRBJ1-1 NA TRBV11-3 TGTGCCAGCAGCTTAGTTTTCGGGACTGAAGCTTTCTTT CASSLVFGTEAFF